These 5 T cell receptor beta chains came from one sample sequenced in a study of vaccination effects on CD4 cells after COVID-19. Clones were sequenced by immunoSEQ multiplex PCR, and TCRdb holds only the in-frame ones, with some missing. The table has about 68,000 clones, 75% to 85% seen once; the top ten hold about 12%. No antigen has been identified for these receptors. Antigen-specific CD4+ T cells expanded by the ViraFEST assay with viral peptide pools were then sequenced. Following an approximately ten-day culture, CD4+ T cells were purified. Vaccinated participants had no history of SARS-CoV-2 infection and tested negative for nucleocapsid antibodies. The sample here was CD4+ T cells from PBMCs cultured with SARS-CoV-2 spike peptides, taken before COVID-19 vaccination. These receptors all come from a human donor who received a COVID-19 vaccine.

This chain joins TRBV5-1 and TRBJ1-6; D not certain. Germline V CDR1 and CDR2: SGHRS, YFSETQ. The V gene lost 1 base and the J gene lost 5 bases, with 7 bases spanning the gap. The CDR3 consists of 14 residues. The CDR3 is CASSLSQNNSPLHF. The CDR3, as DNA: TGCGCCAGCAGCTTGAGCCAGAATAATTCACCCCTCCACTTT.

This chain uses TRBV6-2 or TRBV6-3 with TRBJ2-7, with D perhaps TRBD2 (7 bases). With 6 bases removed from V and 9 bases from J, the gap between germline ends came to 15 bases. The length of the CDR3 is 12 residues. Germline V gene data show CDR1 as MNHEY and CDR2 as SVGEGT. CDR3 loop: CASSRGAGVQYV. The CDR3 DNA follows: TGTGCCAGCAGCCGGGGGGCGGGGGTGCAGTACGTC.

This chain uses TRBV4-1 with TRBJ2-2, with D maybe TRBD2 (6 bases). This CDR3 has 15 residues. With 3 bases removed from V and 4 bases from J, the gap between germline ends came to 12 bases. Germline V lookup: CDR1 MGHRA, CDR2 YSYEKL. The CDR3 DNA is TGCGCCAGCAGCCATCTGTCCGGGGGCACCGGGGAGCTGTTTTTT. Translated: CASSHLSGGTGELFF.

The V call is TRBV4-2, the J call TRBJ2-1, with 7 bases identical to TRBD1. CDR3 length: 16 residues. J gave up 4 bases and V 1 base, and 7 bases lay outside the gene matches. Germline V gene lookup returns CDR1 LGHNA and CDR2 YNFKEQ. The CDR3 protein is CASSQVSAGGYNEQFF. The CDR3, as DNA: TGTGCCAGCAGCCAAGTATCCGCAGGGGGTTACAATGAGCAGTTCTTC.

The chain couples TRBV5-1 to TRBJ2-3; 9 positions agree with TRBD2. The CDR3 extends over 15 amino acids. V shed 6 bases and J 4 bases; nucleotides not matched to a gene: 9. The germline gives CDR1 SGHRS, CDR2 YFSETQ. The CDR3 coding sequence is TGCGCCAGCAACGCCGTTAGCGGGGGCTCAGATACGCAGTATTTT. This encodes CASNAVSGGSDTQYF.